The T cell receptor beta chain described here comes from a study of cytomegalovirus exposure and HLA in healthy donors (dated 2017 in TCRdb). For context, the study as a whole: An earlier analysis of about 560 of the donors reported approximately 300 Gb of sequence data and approximately 120 million unique TCR beta sequences obtained from about 200 million T cells. Of the 398 genotyped donors, about 80% fell in the genetic ancestry cluster associated with self-reported Caucasian donors. A separate validation cohort of 100 to 150 different subjects was used in addition to the approximately 670-subject first cohort. Class I and class II HLA loci were covered by the typing at four-digit resolution. In an earlier analysis of over 550 of the donors, high-throughput TCR beta sequencing was used to judge whether each TCR beta V gene segment behaved as functional or pseudogenic. A later analysis re-analyzed previously published TCR beta repertoires from 666 donors and added high-resolution HLA genotyping to study TCR occurrence patterns. Donor age, sex, ethnicity and CMV serostatus were compiled alongside the repertoire data. To predict cytomegalovirus infection status, the study combined high-throughput TCR immunosequencing, statistical association of individual TCRs with disease status, and machine learning. Every discovery cohort repertoire had been produced on one sequencing platform. Using immunosequencing, the study profiled T cell repertoires from around 670 subjects and related those repertoires to cytomegalovirus serostatus. The number of typed donors differed by locus: about 620-630 for A, B, C, DRB1 and DQB1; 500 to 550 for DQA1; approximately 610 for DPA1; and around 450 for DPB1. Roughly 300 gigabases of sequencing data and around 80 million unique TCR sequences made up an early release that covered approximately 620 HLA-typed donors. The study aimed to test whether cataloging public T cell receptors could reveal signatures of past pathogen exposure. On average, approximately 250,000 unique TCR beta nucleotide sequences were sequenced per donor among 300 to 500 genotyped donors of the cohort, with roughly 18% of those sequences being non-productive. Roughly five DR-DQ haplotypes were handled as single units for association and clustering, since linkage in the cohort was strong. In a later genetic analysis, genome-wide SNP genotypes for about 55% of the 666 donors were used, and that subset was treated as a discovery cohort. Rather than using new phenotypic data, the later analysis identified candidate immune exposures from TCR beta sequences and from how often those sequences occurred across donors. The paper as a whole reports these results and caveats: Because HLA typing was missing for some donors at each locus, association tests included only the typed subset. Broadly in line with IMGT annotations, most TCR beta V segments showed up in productive rearrangements about 90% or about 30% of the time in an earlier analysis of a few hundred of the donors. A cluster of highly shared sequence variants was judged likely to be a technical artifact of the sequencing pipeline. A few of the identified cytomegalovirus-associated TCR beta chains were confirmed in vitro to be specific for cytomegalovirus antigens. In a later analysis, the rate of TCR association differed among HLA loci, with DRB1 alleles having the most associated TCRs and HLA-C alleles having the fewest. Strong co-occurrence of HLA alleles, especially DR and DQ, made assigning TCR associations to individual alleles difficult. According to a later analysis, most CMV-associated TCR beta chains appeared to be HLA-restricted, and the HLA associations seemed to be driven largely by CMV exposure. For the cohort, immune exposure information was limited to CMV serostatus. A later analysis associated around 16,000 TCR beta sequences with specific HLA alleles at a false discovery rate of 0.05. According to a later genetic analysis, donors in an Asian-associated ancestry cluster had fewer N-insertions in productive TCRs than the roughly 670-donor mean. The earlier analysis of some 560 of the donors excluded roughly 17 rarely observed V segments, including chromosome 9 orphons, because counts were too low. The 87-base-pair reads could not distinguish some IMGT-functional V segments, including TRBV6-2 and TRBV6-3, so those segments were excluded. A further reported finding was that TCR beta sequences accurately predicted the HLA-A and HLA-B alleles for most subjects in the first cohort. The authors suggested that the approach could potentially be extended to other disease states and immunological phenotypes. The study listed 164 TCR beta chains as associated with cytomegalovirus. The classifier was reported to diagnose cytomegalovirus status with high specificity and sensitivity in both the original cohort and the validation cohort. Correlated functional status among segregating V segments might be attributable to linkage disequilibrium, but an unknown experimental factor could not be ruled out. Several of the top co-occurrence clusters appeared to be linked to parvovirus B19, influenza, CMV and Epstein-Barr virus, according to a later analysis. Only TCR beta chains were sequenced in this cohort, and the absence of alpha or paired-chain data limited detectable features. While some public TCRs were present in many individuals, most TCR sequences turned up only very rarely across donors. In a later analysis, HLA-associated TCR beta chains showed more clonal expansion and lower generation probabilities than non-associated chains that were equally common. Presence/absence analyses assumed roughly uniform sequencing depth across donors, an assumption that may not hold. V-gene and J-gene trimming of TCR beta chains was associated with a missense DCLRE1C variant in a later genetic analysis, and the association was replicated in an independent cohort.

The cohort consisted of 600 or so healthy bone marrow donors. At the time of sampling, every cohort member was nominally healthy, though immune exposures that went unrecorded were likely present. The donor was CMV seronegative and belonged to the group of around 400 seronegative cohort members. A peripheral blood sample was provided by each donor, and peripheral blood mononuclear cells were used for TCR beta sequencing. Genomic DNA extraction from the blood cell samples was performed with the Qiagen DNeasy Blood Extraction Kit. The germline V gene specifies ENHRY as CDR1 and SYGVKD as CDR2. Its CDR3 holds 15 amino acids, cysteine through phenylalanine. Left in the record is the CDR3 DNA by itself, 45 bases read in frame from the first base. V is cut back by 6 bases and J by 3 bases, with 7 bases in the junction unmatched. On this clone itself: Its binding antigen is unknown. Base qualities are not at hand, and no much larger clone is one base apart.

To prepare the library, the immunoSEQ multiplex PCR assay was applied. For the multiplex PCR, a mixture combining 60 forward primers for TCR Vbeta segments and 13 reverse primers for TCR Jbeta segments was used. The CDR3 region of rearranged TCR beta genes was amplified from genomic DNA by a multiplex PCR assay. The amplified TCR beta libraries were sequenced on the Illumina HiSeq System as 87-base-pair reads. Per the authors' processing: A later analysis tallied 80 million to 95 million unique TCR beta chains across the 610 or so repertoires, and about 12 million of those chains were shared by two or more donors. Raw reads were error-corrected and collapsed into unique sequences with a nearest-neighbor algorithm that merged closely related sequences to remove PCR and sequencing errors. V, D and J gene segments were assigned by aligning CDR3 sequences to IMGT reference sequences. Each retained sequence needed at least a six-nucleotide match to both a V gene segment and a J gene segment. Rearrangements were called productive when the CDR3 lacked stop codons and stayed in frame with V and J; all others were non-productive. Following IMGT convention, CDR3 was defined as the stretch from the second conserved V-encoded cysteine up to the conserved J-encoded phenylalanine. The earlier analysis of about 620 of the donors excluded sequences that lacked an unambiguous match to a single V gene segment. An earlier analysis of some 500 of the donors classified V segments as functional when productive rearrangements were above 56.7% and as segregating when the standard deviation between donors was above 5%. A statistical classification framework was built for diagnosing cytomegalovirus status from the catalog of TCR beta chain sequences. In a later analysis, TCR nucleotide sequences were compared against IMGT/GENE-DB human TR gene sequences so that V and J genes could be assigned. The TCRdist pipeline was used in a later analysis to assign CDR3 sequences and most-parsimonious VDJ recombination scenarios. A later analysis defined each TCR beta chain by its CDR3 amino acid sequence plus V-gene family, and excluded reads lacking a unique V-gene family. To address suspected cross-contamination and a sequencing artifact, a later analysis removed over 500 highly shared, low-generation-probability nucleotide sequences. In a later analysis, a clonal expansion index was calculated for each public chain from normalized within-repertoire ranks of inferred template counts. A later analysis computed generation probabilities with a VDJ recombination model fitted to out-of-frame rearrangements, and checked the results against IGoR. A later analysis scored TCR-TCR, TCR-HLA and TCR-CMV co-occurrence with hypergeometric tests, applying a repertoire-size bias correction to TCR pairs. A later analysis estimated false discovery rates by permuting HLA or CMV assignments 20 times. In a later analysis, co-occurring TCRs were grouped with DBSCAN, and TCRdist sequence similarity was added when clustering was performed within HLA-allele-positive subsets. Repertoires with fewer than 30,000 or more than 120,000 public chains, plus five repertoires with anomalous nucleotide sharing, were excluded from co-occurrence clustering. TCRdb took this table from immuneACCESS and kept in-frame rearrangements with V and J called. Such tables lack part of the clones; where checked against another copy, unresolved V genes explain under half of the gap, and the rest is unexplained. V and J calls plus clone size are reproduced from that table; the DNA served to infer D and trimming. This sample has about 120,000 clones in its table, and 81% of those were observed once. Around 4.2% of the sample is taken by the ten largest.

This clonotype originated in a woman in her 30s in good health and CMV-seronegative. The chain links TRBV10-3 with TRBJ2-3; TRBD1 fits 9 bases in the junction. The sequencing sample was made of PBMCs. The nucleotide sequence reads as follows: TGTGCCATCAGGTACAGGGGGCCGGGGACAGATACGCAGTATTTT. It encodes CAIRYRGPGTDTQYF.